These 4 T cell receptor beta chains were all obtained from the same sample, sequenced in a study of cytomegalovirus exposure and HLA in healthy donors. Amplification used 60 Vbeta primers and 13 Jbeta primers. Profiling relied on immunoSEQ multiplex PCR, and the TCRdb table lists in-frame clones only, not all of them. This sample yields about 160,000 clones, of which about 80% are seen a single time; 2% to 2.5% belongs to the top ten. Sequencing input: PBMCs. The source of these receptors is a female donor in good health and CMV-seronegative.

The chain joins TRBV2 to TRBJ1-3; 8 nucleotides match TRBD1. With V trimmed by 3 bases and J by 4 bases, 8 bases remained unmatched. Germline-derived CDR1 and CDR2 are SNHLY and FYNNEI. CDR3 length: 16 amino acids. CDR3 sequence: CASSDRQGRVGNTIYF. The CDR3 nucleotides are TGTGCCAGCAGTGATCGACAGGGGAGGGTCGGAAACACCATATATTTT.

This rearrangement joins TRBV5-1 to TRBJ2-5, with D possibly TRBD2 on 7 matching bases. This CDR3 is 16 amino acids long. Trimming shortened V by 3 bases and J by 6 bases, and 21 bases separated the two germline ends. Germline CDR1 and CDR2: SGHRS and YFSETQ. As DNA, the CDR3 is TGCGCCAGCAGCTCTGGGAACGGGGGGCTAAGCCAGACCCAGTACTTC. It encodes CASSSGNGGLSQTQYF. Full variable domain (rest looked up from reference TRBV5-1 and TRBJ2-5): KAGVTQTPRYLIKTRGQQVTLSCSPISGHRSVSWYQQTPGQGLQFLFEYFSETQRNKGNFPGRFSGRQFSNSRSEMNVSTLELGDSALYLCASSSGNGGLSQTQYFGPGTRLLVL.

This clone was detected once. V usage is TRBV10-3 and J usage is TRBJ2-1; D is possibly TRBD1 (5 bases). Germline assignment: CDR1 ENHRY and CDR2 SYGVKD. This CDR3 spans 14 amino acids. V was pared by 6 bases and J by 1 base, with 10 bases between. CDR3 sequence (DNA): TGTGCCATCAGGGCAGGGTCGTCCTACAATGAGCAGTTCTTC. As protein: CAIRAGSSYNEQFF.

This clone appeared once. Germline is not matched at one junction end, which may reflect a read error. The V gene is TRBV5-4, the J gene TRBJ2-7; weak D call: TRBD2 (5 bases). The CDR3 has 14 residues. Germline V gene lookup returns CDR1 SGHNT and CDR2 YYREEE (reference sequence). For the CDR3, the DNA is TGTGCCAGCAGCTTCACTAGGGCCTCCCACGAGCAGTACTTC. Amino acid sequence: CASSFTRASHEQYF.